The entry below gives a single TCR beta chain sequence along with its context. Which antigen it targets is not known. Base-call qualities are not available, and no considerably larger clone is one nucleotide away. From the cysteine through the phenylalanine, the CDR3 covers 16 amino acids. Only the CDR3 portion is preserved as DNA: 48 bases, with reading frame beginning at the first base. V gives up 0 bases and J gives up 7 bases, and the segment between their germline ends measures 16 bases. CDR1 and CDR2 are drawn from the germline V gene: LGHNA, YNFKEQ. These data are taken from a study of blood T cells in healthy people across ages (dated by TCRdb to about 2015). Broadly, across the study: In model experiments, template switching captured about one uniquely barcoded TCR beta cDNA molecule for every two T cells. To track age-related changes in TCR beta repertoire diversity, the study relied on deep sequencing normalized with unique cDNA molecular identifiers. Donors were grouped into four age groups: young (average about 15 years), middle-aged (approximately 41), aged (around 60) and long-lived (approximately 82). To avoid experimental bias, donors of different ages were spread randomly across the sequencing lanes. For two donors (one aged 18 to 30 and one aged 80 or older), the study analyzed two additional independent replicas of 1 million unique cDNA reads from the same blood draw. What the work shows at the level of the full study, not this receptor alone: The CMV infection status of donors was not known, potentially confounding age-related changes in expanded clonotypes. Compared with the aged group, the long-lived group had more naive CD4+ T cells, fewer expanded clones and increased TCR diversity, a pattern suggesting age selection. Observed TCR beta diversity per million T cells fell roughly linearly with age, and a significant reduction was already apparent by age around 40. Observed TCR beta diversity correlated strongly with the percentage of naive T cells measured by flow cytometry. Bulk unsorted PBMC profiling prevented conclusive comparison of naive and antigen-experienced compartments. Total diversity estimates from one million sequenced T cells were considered lower bounds and underestimates.

Systemically healthy Caucasian individuals from Russia, around 39 in total and aged about 6 to 95 years, were included as donors. Each donor gave 8 to 10 milliliters of peripheral blood, drawn into EDTA-treated Vacutainer tubes. Ficoll-Paque density-gradient centrifugation was used to isolate PBMCs, with at least 7 million per sample. Total RNA, at least 5 micrograms per sample, was extracted from PBMCs with Trizol reagent. For every donor, flow cytometry on a PBMC aliquot measured the percentage of naive CD45RAhigh/CD27high T cells. Libraries were built with 5' RACE. Sequencing used an Illumina HiSeq 2500. The second PCR ran for about 7 to 11 cycles and used a J-beta primer mix along with a sample-barcoded 5' primer. A unique molecular identifier was introduced onto each TCR beta cDNA molecule by a template-switch 5' adaptor carrying 12 random nucleotides. At least 2.5 million CDR3-containing paired-end reads were obtained from each sample. First-strand cDNA was synthesized from all RNA with the Mint cDNA synthesis kit, primed by a TRBC-specific oligonucleotide. Following uracil-DNA glycosylase treatment, a first 18-cycle PCR with universal primers M1SS and BC2_uni_R was performed on all cDNA. On the authors' methods: Each sample was normalized by randomly selecting 1 million high-quality reads, each carrying a distinct molecular identifier. Reads with shared molecular identifiers were discarded instead of being binned into consensus sequences. MiTCR, with a Q25 quality threshold and the strictest error-elimination algorithm, was used for CDR3 identification, clonotype clustering and error correction. A nonparametric unseen species model using Euler transformation provided a lower-bound estimate of total TCR beta diversity. TCRdb reanalyzed the raw reads on its own, using fastp at Q25 for trimming and MiXCR for clone calling, and kept in-frame beta chains. Merged by CDR3 protein, the rows form single entries marked with the most common genes and DNA. TCRdb, not the authors, supplied the V and J calls. The sample includes roughly 1,800,000 distinct CDR3 sequences, with just under 50% observed a single time. The ten largest clones take up over 2% of the sample.

Recombination joined TRBV4-2 with TRBJ1-3, with the identity of the D gene unclear. This TCR was recovered from a woman between 40 and 55 years old in good health. Sequenced input: blood. The DNA is TGTGCCAGCAGCCAAGACACTGTGGGCTTCGGGAACACCATATATTTT. The translation is CASSQDTVGFGNTIYF.